This TCR beta chain was found in a study of tumor and adjacent non-tumor tissue in lung cancer. A modified ARM-PCR protocol with three rounds of nested PCR amplified TCRbeta. MiXCR, run by TCRdb on the multiplex PCR reads, gives a single entry per CDR3 protein. The table has under 150,000 distinct CDR3 sequences, approximately 66% seen once; the top ten hold about 20%. Broader study findings: TCR diversity was significantly greater in tumor than normal lung tissue.

The CDR3 spans 15 residues. The germline gives CDR1 SGHNT, CDR2 YENEEA. This sample's RNA came from whole unsorted tissue. Donors were chemotherapy-naive, newly diagnosed lung cancer surgical patients in China, August–late 2014. As regards this clonotype: Its antigen is unknown. The junction and the germline gene differ at one end; a read error may be behind it.

This TCR came from a man in his 60s with small cell lung cancer. Sequencing used lung tumor tissue. V usage is TRBV11-3 and J usage is TRBJ2-7, with 9 bases matching TRBD1. DNA of the CDR3: TGTGCCAGCAGCCGTCCCGGGACAGGGCTCCACGAGAAGTACTTC. Amino acid sequence: CASSRPGTGLHEKYF.